The 26 T cell receptor beta chains below all came from one sample that was sequenced in a study of T cells in localized non-small cell lung cancer. The repertoire was sequenced with immunoSEQ multiplex PCR; TCRdb's copy has only in-frame clones and lacks some. The sample has roughly 1,700 clones; roughly a quarter are singletons. The material was normal lung tissue next to the tumor, obtained before any cancer treatment. Receptors originate from an older female donor with stage II lung adenocarcinoma.

This clone was detected a few times. The chain couples TRBV19 to TRBJ2-7, with 9 bases fitting TRBD2. This CDR3 has 15 residues. Trimming at V came to 9 bases and at J to 3 bases, leaving 12 bases not matched to a gene. The germline V gene encodes CDR1 LNHDA and CDR2 SQIVND (reference sequence). This CDR3 is CASAPRLAAIYEQYF. The CDR3 nucleotides are TGTGCCAGCGCTCCCCGACTAGCGGCGATCTACGAGCAGTACTTC.

This clone was seen more than once but under ten times. The genes are TRBV6-8 and TRBJ1-1, with D perhaps TRBD1 (6 bases). The CDR3 sequence is 16 residues long. The ends were cut back, 4 bases at V and 3 bases at J, with 18 bases in the middle. Germline-derived CDR1 and CDR2 are MNHGY and SAAAGT. CDR3 nucleotides: TGTGCCAGCAGTTCCCGAGGGGGGACGATACACACTGAAGCTTTCTTT. The encoded protein is CASSSRGGTIHTEAFF.

The chain recombines TRBV5-1 with TRBJ1-6; possibly TRBD1 for D (5 bases). V shed 4 bases and J shed 5 bases, with 19 bases lying between them. Germline CDR1 SGHRS, CDR2 YFSETQ. This CDR3 has 17 residues. The CDR3 nucleotides read TGCGCCAGCAGCCCCGAGAGGGACTGGGACCATAATTCACCCCTCCACTTT. This codes for CASSPERDWDHNSPLHF. Together with reference TRBV5-1 and TRBJ1-6, the CDR3 gives the full variable domain: KAGVTQTPRYLIKTRGQQVTLSCSPISGHRSVSWYQQTPGQGLQFLFEYFSETQRNKGNFPGRFSGRQFSNSRSEMNVSTLELGDSALYLCASSPERDWDHNSPLHFGNGTRLTVT.

For this clone: The junction departs from the called germline gene at one end, perhaps through a read error. This chain joins TRBV5-1 and TRBJ2-2; possible D gene TRBD2, 7 bases. The germline gives CDR1 SGHRS, CDR2 YFSETQ. This CDR3 has 17 amino acids. CDR3: CASCFWGGAVRTGELFF. The CDR3 DNA reads TGCGCCAGCTGCTTTTGGGGGGGCGCGGTTCGGACCGGGGAGCTGTTTTTT.

J is TRBJ1-2 and V is TRBV30, with a possible D match to TRBD1 (5 bases). Germline V gene data show CDR1 as GTSNPN and CDR2 as SVGIG (reference sequence). The CDR3 consists of 12 residues. Trimming stripped 5 bases from V and 5 bases from J, with 12 bases between. The CDR3 reads CAWRDSGYGYTF. CDR3 DNA sequence: TGTGCCTGGCGGGACTCTGGGTATGGCTACACCTTC.

The rearrangement links TRBV30 to TRBJ2-3, with D possibly being TRBD2 (6 bases). V lost 1 base and J 3 bases, leaving 23 bases between the germline ends. This CDR3 region has 18 residues. Germline assignment: CDR1 GTSNPN and CDR2 SVGIG (reference sequence). The CDR3, as DNA: TGTGCCTGGAGTGGGGCGGGTGCGACGGGAGACTCTACAGATACGCAGTATTTT. It specifies CAWSGAGATGDSTDTQYF.

The chain carries TRBV6-8 and TRBJ2-2; the D is unclear. Trimming stripped 8 bases from V and 3 bases from J, with 10 bases between. CDR1 is MNHGY and CDR2 is SAAAGT in the germline V gene. CDR3 length: 13 amino acids. The CDR3 loop is CASEPGHTGELFF. CDR3 DNA: TGTGCCAGCGAACCGGGTCACACCGGGGAGCTGTTTTTT.

By frequency in the sample, this clone is medium-sized. The genes are TRBV11-3 and TRBJ1-6; a weak D match, TRBD1 (5 bases). The CDR3 runs 17 residues. Trimming stripped 3 bases from V and 8 bases from J, with 20 bases between. CDR1 is SGHNT, CDR2 YENEEA, per germline. Here the CDR3 DNA reads TGTGCCAGCAGCTTGAAGGCAGGGAGAACGGTCGATTCACCCCTCCACTTT. Residues: CASSLKAGRTVDSPLHF.

This chain uses TRBV28 with TRBJ1-3; no reliable D call. The V gene lost 6 bases and the J gene lost 5 bases, with 26 bases spanning the gap. The germline CDR1 and CDR2 sequences are MDHEN and SYDVKM. The CDR3 length is 18 residues. Here the CDR3 reads CASRLTTPGPGRRNTIYF. CDR3 DNA sequence: TGTGCCAGCAGACTCACAACCCCCGGACCGGGAAGAAGAAACACCATATATTTT.

This chain connects TRBV19 to TRBJ2-3; a possible D gene is TRBD1 (6 bases). Per germline, CDR1 LNHDA and CDR2 SQIVND (reference sequence). Trimming cost V 3 bases and J 4 bases, with 11 bases left between them. CDR3 size: 14 residues. The CDR3 is CASSIGGRADTQYF. Here the CDR3 DNA reads TGTGCCAGTAGTATTGGGGGCCGCGCAGATACGCAGTATTTT.

This clone was found a few times. CDR3 residues: CASSSRSGRYNEQFF. In DNA form, the CDR3 reads TGTGCCAGCAGTTCCCGGAGCGGGAGGTACAATGAGCAGTTCTTC. The chain couples TRBV6-8 to TRBJ2-1, with 9 bases that match TRBD2. The trim removed 4 bases at V and 4 bases at J, leaving 5 bases unmatched. The CDR3 runs 15 residues. Per the germline V gene, CDR1 is MNHGY and CDR2 is SAAAGT.

The gene calls are TRBV6-8 and TRBJ2-2; 7 bases match TRBD1. This CDR3 spans 15 amino acids. Germline values: CDR1 MNHGY, CDR2 SAAAGT. V shed 8 bases, J shed 3 bases, and the junction held 9 bases outside the gene matches. The CDR3 region is CASEKGGYDTGELFF. The CDR3 DNA reads TGTGCCAGCGAAAAAGGGGGCTATGACACCGGGGAGCTGTTTTTT.

There are a few counts of this clone. The chain joins TRBV7-5 to TRBJ1-5; the tabulated D call, TRBD1, remains unverified against the DNA. TRBV7-5 is listed as a pseudogene. The CDR3 has 15 amino acids. CDR3 in amino acids: CASSLVQAHNQPQHF. As DNA, the CDR3 is TGTGCCAGCAGCTTAGTACAGGCTCACAATCAGCCCCAGCATTTT.

This clone was observed a few times. V is TRBV5-1 and J is TRBJ1-1, with 9 bases fitting TRBD1. Germline CDR1 SGHRS, CDR2 YFSETQ. The CDR3 extends over 15 amino acids. Germline trimming cut 4 bases from V and 2 bases from J; bases unmatched to any gene: 6. The CDR3 reads CASSPRQGDNTEAFF. The DNA of the CDR3 is TGCGCCAGCAGCCCGAGACAGGGGGATAACACTGAAGCTTTCTTT.

By its share, this clone is large. The chain recombines TRBV4-1 with TRBJ2-3; perhaps TRBD2 as D (6 bases). Between the trimmed V and J ends, which lost 2 bases and 5 bases, there was a span of 11 bases. Looked up from germline, CDR1 is MGHRA and CDR2 is YSYEKL. This CDR3 has 14 residues. The CDR3 region has the DNA TGCGCCAGCAGCCAACAAACGGGGGAAGATACGCAGTATTTT. Amino acid sequence: CASSQQTGEDTQYF.

The CDR3: CASSQGSESGTPIYF. The CDR3 bases are TGTGCCAGCAGCCAAGGAAGCGAATCCGGGACTCCGATCTACTTC. This sequence joins TRBV14 and TRBJ2-7; a possible D gene is TRBD2 (6 bases). Germline V gene lookup returns CDR1 SGHDN and CDR2 FVKESK. Between the trimmed V and J ends, which lost 1 base and 13 bases, there was a span of 23 bases. The CDR3 has 15 residues.

The chain joins TRBV19 to TRBJ1-6; D gene uncertain. CDR3 size: 13 residues. Germline V gene data show CDR1 as LNHDA and CDR2 as SQIVND (reference sequence). V gave up 2 bases and J gave up 13 bases, with 12 bases separating them. The CDR3 loop is CASSIQDLSPLHF. Here the CDR3 DNA reads TGTGCCAGTAGTATACAGGATCTTAGTCCCCTCCACTTT.

The rearrangement joins TRBV14 to TRBJ1-1; possibly TRBD1 for D (5 bases). Germline lookup yields CDR1 SGHDN and CDR2 FVKESK. The CDR3 runs to 15 residues. Between the trimmed V and J ends, which lost 1 base and 5 bases, there was a span of 14 bases. CDR3 DNA sequence: TGTGCCAGCAGCCAAGGGGCAGGGATTTGGACTGAAGCTTTCTTT. It encodes CASSQGAGIWTEAFF.

This chain uses TRBV6-8 with TRBJ1-5, with TRBD1 as a possible D gene (6 bases). This CDR3 has 14 residues. Germline CDR1 reads MNHGY; CDR2 reads SAAAGT. The ends were cut back, 0 bases at V and 7 bases at J, with 10 bases in the middle. The CDR3 region has the DNA TGTGCCAGCAGTTACTCAGGGGGGGAACAGCCCCAGCATTTT. It specifies CASSYSGGEQPQHF.

The chain links TRBV30 to TRBJ2-5; 8 nucleotides line up with TRBD1. Trimming cost V 3 bases and J 5 bases; bases outside gene matches: 8. CDR1 and CDR2 from the germline V gene are GTSNPN and SVGIG (reference sequence). The CDR3 has 14 residues. CDR3 sequence reads: CAWSPTGVRETQYF. CDR3 nucleotides: TGTGCCTGGAGCCCGACAGGGGTAAGGGAGACCCAGTACTTC. Supplemented by reference TRBV30 and TRBJ2-5, the full variable domain reads SQTIHQWPATLVQPVGSPLSLECTVEGTSNPNLYWYRQAAGRGLQLLFYSVGIGQISSEVPQNLSASRPQDRQFILSSKKLLLSDSGFYLCAWSPTGVRETQYFGPGTRLLVL.

This chain uses TRBV9 with TRBJ2-3; no clear D. Germline V gene lookup returns CDR1 SGDLS and CDR2 YYNGEE. This CDR3 region has 12 residues. The V end lost 0 bases, the J end lost 5 bases, and 4 bases lay between the germline ends. In nucleotides, the CDR3 is TGTGCCAGCAGCGTAGACTTAGATACGCAGTATTTT. Encoded protein: CASSVDLDTQYF.

The chain uses TRBV18 and TRBJ1-3; D call uncertain. Trimming stripped 3 bases from V and 4 bases from J, with 13 bases between. Germline V gives CDR1 KGHSH, CDR2 LQKENI. The CDR3 spans 15 residues. CDR3 in DNA: TGTGCCAGCTCACCTTCGGGCGGGTCCGGAAACACCATATATTTT. It translates to CASSPSGGSGNTIYF.

This chain connects TRBV4-1 to TRBJ1-4; D is undetermined. The V gene lost 1 base and the J gene lost 0 bases, with 9 bases spanning the gap. The CDR3 extends over 16 amino acids. Germline V lookup: CDR1 MGHRA, CDR2 YSYEKL. CDR3 DNA: TGCGCCAGCAGCCAAGCCTCCAGCGCAACTAATGAAAAACTGTTTTTT. Amino acids: CASSQASSATNEKLFF.

This chain links TRBV14 with TRBJ1-4; D not resolved. Per the germline V gene, CDR1 is SGHDN and CDR2 is FVKESK. V lost 0 bases and J lost 0, with 11 bases in between. The CDR3 covers 17 residues. The CDR3 sequence is CASSQDRTRATNEKLFF. CDR3 nucleotides: TGTGCCAGCAGCCAAGATCGTACACGGGCAACTAATGAAAAACTGTTTTTT. The full variable domain, completed using reference TRBV14 and TRBJ1-4, is EAGVTQFPSHSVIEKGQTVTLRCDPISGHDNLYWYRRVMGKEIKFLLHFVKESKQDESGMPNNRFLAERTGGTYSTLKVQPAELEDSGVYFCASSQDRTRATNEKLFFGSGTQLSVL.

With regard to this clone: An end of the junction differs from the germline gene, which may be a read error. The J gene is TRBJ1-3, the V gene TRBV5-1; D may be TRBD1 (6 bases). In germline, CDR1 is SGHRS, CDR2 YFSETQ. The CDR3 contains 14 residues. The CDR3: CASSVDSSVNTIYF. DNA of the CDR3: TGCGCCAGCAGCGTGGACAGCTCTGTAAACACCATATATTTT.

This clone was observed a few times. This sequence joins TRBV28 and TRBJ2-3; a possible D gene is TRBD2 (5 bases). CDR3 length: 17 residues. V shed 7 bases and J shed 5 bases, with 25 bases lying between them. From germline, CDR1 is MDHEN and CDR2 SYDVKM. The chain's CDR3 is CASNKPQRRTRKDTQYF. In nucleotides, the CDR3 is TGTGCCAGCAATAAACCTCAGCGGAGAACCAGAAAAGATACGCAGTATTTT. Supplemented by reference TRBV28 and TRBJ2-3, the full variable domain reads DVKVTQSSRYLVKRTGEKVFLECVQDMDHENMFWYRQDPGLGLRLIYFSYDVKMKEKGDIPEGYSVSREKKERFSLILESASTNQTSMYLCASNKPQRRTRKDTQYFGPGTRLTVL.